This T cell receptor beta chain originates from a study of cytomegalovirus exposure and HLA in healthy donors. With 60 Vbeta and 13 Jbeta primers, the PCR was carried out. TCRdb keeps only in-frame clones here, not all; method: immunoSEQ multiplex PCR. The table has tens of thousands of clones, 73% seen once. General study results and limits: In vitro testing confirmed a few CMV-associated chains as specific for CMV antigens.

With respect to this clone: Its antigen is as yet unknown.

The CDR3 has 18 amino acids. Germline CDR1 and CDR2: LGHNT and FRNRAP. V gave up 4 bases and J gave up 2 bases, with 23 bases separating them. This TCR derives from a man aged 50 or older in good health and CMV-seronegative. Sequenced: PBMCs. The chain combines TRBV12-5 with TRBJ1-1; tentatively, D is TRBD1 (6 bases). CDR3 sequence reads: CASGWVGQRGWTNTEAFF. Written as DNA, the CDR3 is TGTGCTAGTGGTTGGGTTGGCCAGAGGGGGTGGACCAACACTGAAGCTTTCTTT. The whole variable domain, remainder taken from reference TRBV12-5 and TRBJ1-1, is DARVTQTPRHKVTEMGQEVTMRCQPILGHNTVFWYRQTMMQGLELLAYFRNRAPLDDSGMPKDRFSAEMPDATLATLKIQPSEPRDSAVYFCASGWVGQRGWTNTEAFFGQGTRLTVV.